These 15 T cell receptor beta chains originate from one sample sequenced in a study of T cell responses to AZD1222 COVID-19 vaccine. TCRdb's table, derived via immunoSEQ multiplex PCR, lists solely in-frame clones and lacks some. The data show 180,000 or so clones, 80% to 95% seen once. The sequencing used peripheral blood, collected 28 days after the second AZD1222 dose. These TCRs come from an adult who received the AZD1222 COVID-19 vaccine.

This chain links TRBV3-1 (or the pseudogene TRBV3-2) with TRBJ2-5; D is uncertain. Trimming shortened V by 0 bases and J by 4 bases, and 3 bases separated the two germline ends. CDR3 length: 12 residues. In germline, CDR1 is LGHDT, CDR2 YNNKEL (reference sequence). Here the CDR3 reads CASSQDGETQYF. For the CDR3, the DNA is TGTGCCAGCAGCCAAGATGGAGAGACCCAGTACTTC.

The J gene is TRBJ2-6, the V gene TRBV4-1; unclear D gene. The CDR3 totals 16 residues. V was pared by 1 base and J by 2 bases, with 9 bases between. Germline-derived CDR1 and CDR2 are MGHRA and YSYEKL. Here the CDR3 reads CASSQGPSTGANVLTF. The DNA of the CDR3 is TGCGCCAGCAGCCAAGGCCCCTCGACTGGGGCCAACGTCCTGACTTTC.

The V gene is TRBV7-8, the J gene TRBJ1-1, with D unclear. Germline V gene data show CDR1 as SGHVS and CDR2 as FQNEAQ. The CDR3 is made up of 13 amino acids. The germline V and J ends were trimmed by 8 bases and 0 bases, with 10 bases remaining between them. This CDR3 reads CASQRGMNTEAFF. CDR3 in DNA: TGTGCCAGCCAACGAGGTATGAACACTGAAGCTTTCTTT.

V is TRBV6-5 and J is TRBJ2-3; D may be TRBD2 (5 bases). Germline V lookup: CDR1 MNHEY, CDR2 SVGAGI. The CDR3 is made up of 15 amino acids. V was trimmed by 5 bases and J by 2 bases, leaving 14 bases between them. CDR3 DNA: TGTGCCAGCAGTAACAGCGGATGGGACACAGATACGCAGTATTTT. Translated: CASSNSGWDTDTQYF.

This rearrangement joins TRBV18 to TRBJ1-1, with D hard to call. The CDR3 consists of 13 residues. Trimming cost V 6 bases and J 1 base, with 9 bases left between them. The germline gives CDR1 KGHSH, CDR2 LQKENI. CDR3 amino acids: CASSAKENTEAFF. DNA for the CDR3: TGTGCCAGCTCGGCAAAGGAGAACACTGAAGCTTTCTTT.

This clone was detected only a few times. The CDR3 DNA reads as TGTGCCAGCAGCCTACGACTAGAGGGGAGGACAGATACGCAGTATTTT. Its translation is CASSLRLEGRTDTQYF. This chain uses TRBV3-1 (or the pseudogene TRBV3-2) with TRBJ2-3, with D possibly matching TRBD2 (6 bases). Trimming took 4 bases from V and 3 from J, leaving 17 bases between them. This CDR3 has 16 residues. Looked up from germline, CDR1 is LGHDT and CDR2 is YNNKEL (reference sequence).

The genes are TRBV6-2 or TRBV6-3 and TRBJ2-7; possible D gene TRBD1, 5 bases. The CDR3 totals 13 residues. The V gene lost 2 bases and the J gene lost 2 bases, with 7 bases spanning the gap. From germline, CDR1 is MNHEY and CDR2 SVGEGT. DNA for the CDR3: TGTGCCAGCAGTTACCCAGGGCCCTACGAGCAGTACTTC. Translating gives CASSYPGPYEQYF.

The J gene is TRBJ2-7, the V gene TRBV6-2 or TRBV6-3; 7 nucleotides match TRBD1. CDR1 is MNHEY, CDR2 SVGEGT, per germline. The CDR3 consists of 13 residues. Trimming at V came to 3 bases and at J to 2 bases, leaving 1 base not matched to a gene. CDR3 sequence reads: CASSYQGAYEQYF. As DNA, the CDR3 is TGTGCCAGCAGTTATCAGGGGGCCTACGAGCAGTACTTC.

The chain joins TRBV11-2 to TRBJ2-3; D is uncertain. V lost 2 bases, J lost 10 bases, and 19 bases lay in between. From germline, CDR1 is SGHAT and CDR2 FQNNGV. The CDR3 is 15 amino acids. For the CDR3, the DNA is TGTGCCAGCAGCTTAAATCGAGTAGGTTCTAGGTCGCAGTATTTT. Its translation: CASSLNRVGSRSQYF.

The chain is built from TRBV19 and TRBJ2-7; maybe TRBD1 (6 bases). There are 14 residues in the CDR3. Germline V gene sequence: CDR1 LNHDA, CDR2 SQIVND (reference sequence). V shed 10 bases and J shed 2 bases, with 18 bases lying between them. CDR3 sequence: CATTSAWGPYEQYF. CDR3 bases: TGTGCCACAACCTCGGCGTGGGGGCCCTACGAGCAGTACTTC.

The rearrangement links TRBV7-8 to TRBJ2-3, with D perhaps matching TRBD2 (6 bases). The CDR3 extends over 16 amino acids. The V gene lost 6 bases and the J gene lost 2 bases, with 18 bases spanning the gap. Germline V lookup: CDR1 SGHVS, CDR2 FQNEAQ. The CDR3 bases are TGTGCCAGCAGTTCCAGGGCAGGGAGGAACACAGATACGCAGTATTTT. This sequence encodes CASSSRAGRNTDTQYF.

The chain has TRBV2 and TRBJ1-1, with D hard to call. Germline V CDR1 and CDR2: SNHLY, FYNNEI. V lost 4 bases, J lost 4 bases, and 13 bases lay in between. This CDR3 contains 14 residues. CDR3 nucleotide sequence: TGTGCCAGCAGTGGTGCGGACCCGGGCACTGAAGCTTTCTTT. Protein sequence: CASSGADPGTEAFF.

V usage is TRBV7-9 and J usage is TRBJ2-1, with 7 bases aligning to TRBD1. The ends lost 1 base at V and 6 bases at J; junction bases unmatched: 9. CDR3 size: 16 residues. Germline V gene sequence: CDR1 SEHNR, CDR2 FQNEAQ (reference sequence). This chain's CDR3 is CASSLVRAGGSNEQFF. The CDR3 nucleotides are TGTGCCAGCAGCTTAGTACGGGCAGGGGGTAGCAATGAGCAGTTCTTC.

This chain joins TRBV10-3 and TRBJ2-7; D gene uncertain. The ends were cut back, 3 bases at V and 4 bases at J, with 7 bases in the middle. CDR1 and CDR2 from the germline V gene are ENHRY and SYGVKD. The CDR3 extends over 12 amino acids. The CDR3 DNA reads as TGTGCCATCAGTGAAGGGTCGTACGAGCAGTACTTC. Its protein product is CAISEGSYEQYF.

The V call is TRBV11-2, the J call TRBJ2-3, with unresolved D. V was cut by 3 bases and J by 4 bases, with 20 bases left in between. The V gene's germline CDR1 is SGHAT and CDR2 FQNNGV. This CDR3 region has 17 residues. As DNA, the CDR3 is TGTGCCAGCAGCTTGCTTGGACCCCCTCCCTTGGCAGATACGCAGTATTTT. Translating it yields CASSLLGPPPLADTQYF.